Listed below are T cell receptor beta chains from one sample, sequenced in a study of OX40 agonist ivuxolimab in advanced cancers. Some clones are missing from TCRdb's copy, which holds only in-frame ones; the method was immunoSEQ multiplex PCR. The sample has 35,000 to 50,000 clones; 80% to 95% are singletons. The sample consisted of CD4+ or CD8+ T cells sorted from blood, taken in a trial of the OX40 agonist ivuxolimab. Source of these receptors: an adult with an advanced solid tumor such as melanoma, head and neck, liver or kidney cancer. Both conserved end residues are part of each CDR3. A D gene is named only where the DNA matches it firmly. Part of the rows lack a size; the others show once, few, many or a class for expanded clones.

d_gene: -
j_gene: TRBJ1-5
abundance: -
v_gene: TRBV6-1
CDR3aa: CASSELAGDSNQPQHF
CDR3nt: TGTGCCAGCAGTGAATTGGCAGGGGATAGCAATCAGCCCCAGCATTTT

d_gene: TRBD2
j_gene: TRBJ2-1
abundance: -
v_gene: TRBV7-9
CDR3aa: CAATPFSGGYNEQFF
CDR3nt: TGTGCCGCGACACCCTTTTCGGGAGGATACAATGAGCAGTTCTTC

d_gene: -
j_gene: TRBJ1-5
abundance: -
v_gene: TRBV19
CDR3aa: CASGRYNQPQHF
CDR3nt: TGTGCCAGCGGACGGTACAATCAGCCCCAGCATTTT

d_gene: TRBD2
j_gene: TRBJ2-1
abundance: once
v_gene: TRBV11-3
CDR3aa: CASSYSGSPYNEQFF
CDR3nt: TGTGCCAGCAGCTATAGCGGGAGCCCCTACAATGAGCAGTTCTTC

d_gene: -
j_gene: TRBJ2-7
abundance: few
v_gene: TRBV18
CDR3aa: CASSPGAAFYEQYF
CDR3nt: TGTGCCAGCTCACCGGGGGCGGCCTTCTACGAGCAGTACTTC

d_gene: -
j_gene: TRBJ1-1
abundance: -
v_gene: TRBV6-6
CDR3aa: CASSYVGGVQRTEAFF
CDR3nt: TGTGCCAGCAGTTACGTGGGGGGGGTTCAGAGGACTGAAGCTTTCTTT

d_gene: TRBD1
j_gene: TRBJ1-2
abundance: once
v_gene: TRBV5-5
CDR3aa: CASSFSTGGIQHYGYTF
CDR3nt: TGTGCCAGCAGCTTTTCGACAGGGGGCATTCAACACTATGGCTACACCTTC

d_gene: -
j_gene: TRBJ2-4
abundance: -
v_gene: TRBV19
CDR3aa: CASTAQGRNIQYF
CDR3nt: TGTGCCAGTACTGCGCAGGGGAGAAACATTCAGTACTTC

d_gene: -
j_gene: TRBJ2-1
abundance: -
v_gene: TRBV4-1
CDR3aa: CASSQAPTSSTYNEQFF
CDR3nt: TGCGCCAGCAGCCAAGCCCCAACTAGTTCAACCTACAATGAGCAGTTCTTC

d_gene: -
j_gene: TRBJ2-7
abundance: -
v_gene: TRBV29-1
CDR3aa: CSVVQASSYEQYF
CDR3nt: TGCAGCGTTGTGCAGGCGAGCTCCTACGAGCAGTACTTC

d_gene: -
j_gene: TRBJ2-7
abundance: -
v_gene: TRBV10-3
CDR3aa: CAISARADEQYF
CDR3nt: TGTGCCATCAGTGCCAGGGCTGACGAGCAGTACTTC

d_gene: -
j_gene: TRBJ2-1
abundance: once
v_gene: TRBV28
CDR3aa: CASTSPSREFYNEQFF
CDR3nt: TGTGCCAGCACCTCCCCGTCCCGGGAATTCTACAATGAGCAGTTCTTC

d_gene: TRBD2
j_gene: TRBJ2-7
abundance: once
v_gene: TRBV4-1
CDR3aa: CASSQDGTSGKKAYEQYF
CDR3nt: TGCGCCAGCAGCCAAGATGGGACTAGCGGGAAAAAGGCCTACGAGCAGTACTTC

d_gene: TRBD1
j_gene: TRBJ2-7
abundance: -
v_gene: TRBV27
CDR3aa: CASSFAGGSYEQYF
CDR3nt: TGTGCCAGCAGTTTCGCAGGGGGCTCCTACGAGCAGTACTTC

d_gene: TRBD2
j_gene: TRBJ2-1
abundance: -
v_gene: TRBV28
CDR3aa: CASSYQGLAGEEFF
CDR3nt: TGTGCCAGCAGTTACCAGGGACTAGCGGGAGAGGAGTTCTTC

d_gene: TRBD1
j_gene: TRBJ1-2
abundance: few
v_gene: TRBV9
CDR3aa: CASSVEQGAGYDGYTF
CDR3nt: TGTGCCAGCAGCGTTGAACAGGGGGCGGGATATGATGGCTACACCTTC

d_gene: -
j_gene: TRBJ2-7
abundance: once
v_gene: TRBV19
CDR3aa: CASSIGTSYEQYF
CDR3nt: TGTGCCAGTAGTATAGGGACCTCCTACGAGCAGTACTTC

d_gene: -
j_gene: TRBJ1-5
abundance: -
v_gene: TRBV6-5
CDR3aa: CASSYGSDQPQHF
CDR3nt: TGTGCCAGCAGTTACGGATCTGATCAGCCCCAGCATTTT

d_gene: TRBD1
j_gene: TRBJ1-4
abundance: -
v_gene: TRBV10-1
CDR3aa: CASPGQGPKLFF
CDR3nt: TGCGCCAGCCCGGGACAGGGACCAAAACTGTTTTTT

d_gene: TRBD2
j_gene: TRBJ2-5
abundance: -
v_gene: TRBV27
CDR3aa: CASSSRLAGSGETQYF
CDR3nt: TGTGCCAGCAGTTCGAGACTAGCCGGGTCCGGAGAGACCCAGTACTTC

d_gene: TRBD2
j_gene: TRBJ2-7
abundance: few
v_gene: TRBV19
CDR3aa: CASKVSAGGVGTYEQYF
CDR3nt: TGTGCCAGTAAGGTGTCGGCGGGAGGGGTAGGCACCTACGAGCAGTACTTC

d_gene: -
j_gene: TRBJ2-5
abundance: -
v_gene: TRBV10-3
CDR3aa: CAISDQRQIETQYF
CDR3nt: TGTGCCATCAGTGACCAAAGACAGATAGAGACCCAGTACTTC

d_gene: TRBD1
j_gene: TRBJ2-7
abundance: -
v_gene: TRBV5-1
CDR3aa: CASSFGTAYEQYF
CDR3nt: TGCGCCAGCAGCTTCGGGACAGCGTACGAGCAGTACTTC

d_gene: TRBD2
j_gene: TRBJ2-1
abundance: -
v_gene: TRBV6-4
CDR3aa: CASSELAGAANEQFF
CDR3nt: TGTGCCAGCAGTGAACTAGCGGGAGCAGCCAATGAGCAGTTCTTC

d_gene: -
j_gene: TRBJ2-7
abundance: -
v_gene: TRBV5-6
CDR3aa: CASSLNPGSYEQYF
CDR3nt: TGTGCCAGCAGCTTGAACCCAGGCTCCTACGAGCAGTACTTC

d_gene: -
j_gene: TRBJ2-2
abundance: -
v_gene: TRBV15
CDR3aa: CATSRGLGGPGELFF
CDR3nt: TGTGCCACCAGCAGGGGGCTTGGGGGTCCCGGGGAGCTGTTTTTT

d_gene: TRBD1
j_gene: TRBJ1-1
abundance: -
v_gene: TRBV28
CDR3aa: CASIVVPRRTGESAEAFF
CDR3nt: TGTGCCAGCATAGTTGTCCCTCGACGGACAGGGGAAAGCGCTGAAGCTTTCTTT

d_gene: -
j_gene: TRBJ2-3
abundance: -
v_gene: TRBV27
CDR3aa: CASSPRADTQYF
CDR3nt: TGTGCCAGCAGTCCCCGCGCGGATACGCAGTATTTT

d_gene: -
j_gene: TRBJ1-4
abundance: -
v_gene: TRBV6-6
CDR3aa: CASSSLAYEKLFF
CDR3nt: TGTGCCAGCAGTTCGTTGGCATATGAAAAACTGTTTTTT

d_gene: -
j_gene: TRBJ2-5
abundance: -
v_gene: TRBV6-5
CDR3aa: CASSLREQETQYF
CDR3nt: TGTGCCAGCAGCCTCCGGGAGCAAGAGACCCAGTACTTC

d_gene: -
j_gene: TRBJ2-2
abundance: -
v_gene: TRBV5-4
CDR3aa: CASSSQGGTGELFF
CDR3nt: TGTGCCAGCAGCTCGCAGGGGGGCACCGGGGAGCTGTTTTTT

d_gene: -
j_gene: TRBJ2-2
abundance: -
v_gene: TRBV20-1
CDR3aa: CSARATGELFF
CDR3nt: TGCAGTGCTAGGGCTACCGGGGAGCTGTTTTTT

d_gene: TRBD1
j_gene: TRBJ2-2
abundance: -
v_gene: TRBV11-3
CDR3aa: CASSLRTGNTGELFF
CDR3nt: TGTGCCAGCAGCCTCAGGACAGGGAACACCGGGGAGCTGTTTTTT

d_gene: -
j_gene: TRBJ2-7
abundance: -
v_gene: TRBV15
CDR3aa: CANPDRHF
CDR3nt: TGTGCCAACCCAGACCGGCACTTC

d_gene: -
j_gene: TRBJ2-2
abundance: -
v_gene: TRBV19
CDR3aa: CASSIAGANTGELFF
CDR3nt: TGTGCCAGTAGTATAGCAGGGGCGAACACCGGGGAGCTGTTTTTT

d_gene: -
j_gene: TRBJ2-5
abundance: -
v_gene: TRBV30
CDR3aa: CAWSPSKSGPGGEETQYF
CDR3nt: TGTGCCTGGAGTCCTTCCAAGTCTGGGCCAGGGGGGGAAGAGACCCAGTACTTC

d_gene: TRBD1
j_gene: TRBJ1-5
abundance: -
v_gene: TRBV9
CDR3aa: CASSSGGQGQPQHF
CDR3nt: TGTGCCAGCAGCTCAGGGGGGCAAGGGCAGCCCCAGCATTTT

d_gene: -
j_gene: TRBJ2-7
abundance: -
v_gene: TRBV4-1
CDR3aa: CASSQDLGQEQYF
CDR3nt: TGCGCCAGCAGCCAAGACTTAGGACAGGAGCAGTACTTC

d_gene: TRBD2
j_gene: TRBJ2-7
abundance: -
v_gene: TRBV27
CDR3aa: CASSPAPRGSNEQYF
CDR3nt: TGTGCCAGCAGTCCGGCCCCCCGCGGGAGCAACGAGCAGTACTTC

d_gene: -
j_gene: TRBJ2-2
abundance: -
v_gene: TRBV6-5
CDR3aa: CASGKNTGELFF
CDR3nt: TGTGCCAGCGGGAAGAACACCGGGGAGCTGTTTTTT

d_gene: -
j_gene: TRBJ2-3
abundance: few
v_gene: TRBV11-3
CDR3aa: CASSLVERGTDTQYF
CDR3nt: TGTGCCAGCAGCTTAGTTGAGCGAGGCACAGATACGCAGTATTTT

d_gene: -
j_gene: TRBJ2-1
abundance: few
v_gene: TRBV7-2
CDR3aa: CASSLGVGDEQFF
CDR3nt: TGTGCCAGCAGCTTGGGAGTAGGCGATGAGCAGTTCTTC

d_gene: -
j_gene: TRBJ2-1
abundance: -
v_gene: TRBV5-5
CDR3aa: CASSLDLYNEQFF
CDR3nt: TGTGCCAGCAGCCTGGACCTTTACAATGAGCAGTTCTTC

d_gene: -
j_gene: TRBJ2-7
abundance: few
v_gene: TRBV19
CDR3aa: CASSNRVGDEQYF
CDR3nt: TGTGCCAGTAGTAACCGAGTGGGTGACGAGCAGTACTTC

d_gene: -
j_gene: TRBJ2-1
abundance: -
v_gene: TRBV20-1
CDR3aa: CSAKWGTEQFF
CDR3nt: TGCAGTGCTAAATGGGGGACTGAGCAGTTCTTC

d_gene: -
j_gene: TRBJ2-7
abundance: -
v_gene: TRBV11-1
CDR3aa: CASSTGAYEQYF
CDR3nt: TGTGCCAGCAGCACCGGGGCCTACGAGCAGTACTTC

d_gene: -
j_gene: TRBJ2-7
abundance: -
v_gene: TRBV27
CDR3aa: CASSLSSGNEQYF
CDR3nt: TGTGCCAGCAGTTTATCATCTGGGAACGAGCAGTACTTC

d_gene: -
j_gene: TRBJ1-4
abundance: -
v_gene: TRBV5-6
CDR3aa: CASSSGLLEEKLFF
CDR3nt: TGTGCCAGCAGCTCGGGCCTCCTCGAGGAAAAACTGTTTTTT

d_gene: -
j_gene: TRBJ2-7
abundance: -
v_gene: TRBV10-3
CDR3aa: CAISESAGGYEQYF
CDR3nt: TGTGCCATCAGTGAGTCGGCCGGGGGATACGAGCAGTACTTC